The rows below give T cell receptor beta chains drawn from one sample of a study of control samples from healthy donors and cancer patients. Only in-frame clones appear in the TCRdb table, and some are missing; sequencing was by immunoSEQ multiplex PCR. The data contain approximately 140,000 clones, about 90% of them singletons. The sequenced material came from blood. Receptors were obtained from a man aged 18 to 35 in good health. Each CDR3 is given without its conserved first and last residue. D genes are given only for firm matches.

D gene,V gene,J gene,CDR3 protein
-,TRBV29-1,TRBJ1-6,RKNPRQDENSPLH
-,TRBV7-2,TRBJ1-5,ASSSGGAGSSNQPQH
TRBD2,TRBV4-3,TRBJ2-5,ASSHGSRLAGGSETQY
-,TRBV30,TRBJ2-7,AWSVSNSGYEQY
TRBD2,TRBV2,TRBJ2-1,ASMGGGSYNEQF
TRBD2,TRBV6-6,TRBJ2-7,ASSYAPSGGALEQY
-,TRBV30,TRBJ1-1,AWSVALGGAGGGTEAF
TRBD2,TRBV7-2,TRBJ2-1,ASSYTSGGYYNEQF
-,TRBV19,TRBJ1-1,ASSIFAEAF
-,TRBV12-3/TRBV12-4,TRBJ2-7,ASSPYRSYEQY
-,TRBV7-6,TRBJ1-6,ASSLDGYNSPLH
-,TRBV27,TRBJ2-3,ASSTTSEDTQY
-,TRBV3-1/TRBV3-2,TRBJ1-2,ASSQTRSWYYGYT
-,TRBV7-9,TRBJ2-7,ASSLNTAQGNAEYEQY
-,TRBV18,TRBJ2-7,ASSDQGGAGILVYEQY
TRBD1,TRBV6-6,TRBJ1-1,ASQGAETEAF
TRBD2,TRBV2,TRBJ2-5,ASSRAGETSETQY
-,TRBV18,TRBJ2-3,ASSPPSSDTQY
-,TRBV12-5,TRBJ2-2,ASGLVQGENTGELF
TRBD1,TRBV7-2,TRBJ1-6,ASSKGQADSPLH
-,TRBV14,TRBJ2-3,ASSQGDTQY